What follows is one T cell receptor (beta chain) and its context. Under the authors' procedure: The assay estimated nucleated cells by amplifying reference gene primers. Sequencing used immunoSEQ multiplex PCR; TCRdb keeps in-frame clones, though not all of them. The V and J calls and clone size come from that table; D and trimming were worked out from the DNA. The table has 200,000 or so clones, approximately 80% seen once; the top ten hold 6.5% to 8.5%. This CDR3 has 13 residues. In germline, CDR1 is LGHDT, CDR2 YNNKEL (reference sequence). V was cut by 3 bases and J by 4 bases, with 9 bases left in between. The data were obtained in a study of blood T cell repertoires in COVID-19. Looking at the study overall: The origin of the acute and convalescent COVID-19 samples was the United States, Italy and Spain.

This receptor was identified in a human donor with acute or convalescent COVID-19. The donor label of this sample is uncertain. The sample consisted of peripheral blood. The chain carries TRBV3-1 (or the pseudogene TRBV3-2) and TRBJ2-5; unclear D gene. CDR3: CASSHYSVETQYF. The CDR3 bases are TGTGCCAGCAGCCATTATTCCGTAGAGACCCAGTACTTC.